What follows is one TCR beta chain and its context. This clonotype was observed many times. The clone's antigen remains unknown. One base away there is no much larger clone; base qualities are not given. These data belong to a study of T cell repertoires in cytomegalovirus infection (dated by TCRdb to about 2019). Broadly, across the study: The HLA type of each donor mattered for the analysis, because public TCR beta signatures pointed to carriage of CMV infection along with the matching HLA type. Beyond this particular receptor, the publication reports: In both this cohort and an independent cohort of some 350 donors, the cumulative frequency of public TCR beta family members distinguished carriers of CMV infection plus the relevant HLA type. The ex vivo response was dominated by HLA-C-restricted CMV-specific TCR beta clonotypes, which also provided the single most frequent clonotype in two of eight donors.

Sequencing relied on an Illumina HiSeq 1500. TCRdb handled the public reads itself, with Q25 trimming in fastp and clone calling in MiXCR, and kept productive beta chains. Entries are consolidated by CDR3 protein sequence, retaining the most common genes and DNA. For this sample the table gives tens of thousands of distinct CDR3 sequences, of which 4% were detected only once. The top ten clonotypes cover 20% to 25% of the sample. Material for sequencing was PBMCs. This TCR derives from a human donor in good health (CMV status not recorded). Some clones in this sample may be carry-over from other donors' samples.

The encoded CDR3 is CASRELIDSPLHF. The nucleotide sequence reads TGTGCCAGCAGAGAACTCATCGATTCACCCCTCCACTTT. The V gene is TRBV7-9 and the J gene is TRBJ1-6, with no reliable assignment of the D segment. There are 13 amino acids in the CDR3, from cysteine to phenylalanine inclusive. Kept here is only the CDR3 DNA, which spans 39 bases and is read in frame from base 1. The V and J ends are trimmed by 6 bases and 8 bases, leaving 11 bases between them. In the germline V gene (reference sequence), CDR1 corresponds to SEHNR and CDR2 to FQNEAQ.